These 29 T cell receptor beta chains were sequenced from one sample in a study of blood T cell repertoires in COVID-19. Measured with immunoSEQ multiplex PCR; TCRdb has only the in-frame clones, and not every one. The sample has 160,000 or so clones, roughly 89% seen once. Sample: peripheral blood. The receptor source for this set is a woman aged 70-85 years with COVID-19, enrolled during active disease.

The chain uses TRBV2 and TRBJ2-2, with D possibly TRBD1 on 5 matching bases. The V and J ends lost 3 bases and 6 bases respectively, with 8 bases between them. This CDR3 has 13 residues. CDR1 is SNHLY, CDR2 FYNNEI, per germline. Written as DNA, the CDR3 is TGTGCCAGCAGTGACAGGGTGGCCGGGGAGCTGTTTTTT. It codes for CASSDRVAGELFF.

This rearrangement joins TRBV5-1 to TRBJ2-5, with 9 bases that match TRBD2. This CDR3 region has 15 residues. CDR1 is SGHRS and CDR2 is YFSETQ in the germline V gene. Trimming cost V 5 bases and J 1 base; bases outside gene matches: 6. CDR3 sequence: CASSLSGGTQETQYF. The CDR3 coding sequence is TGCGCCAGCAGTTTGAGCGGGGGGACCCAAGAGACCCAGTACTTC.

The V gene is TRBV30, the J gene TRBJ1-2; 7 nucleotides match TRBD1. Germline CDR1 is GTSNPN and CDR2 is SVGIG (reference sequence). The junction had 7 bases not matched to a gene; V was cut back by 4 bases and J by 2 bases. The CDR3 runs 14 residues. CDR3 sequence (DNA): TGTGCCTGGAACCTAGGGACAGCAAACTATGGCTACACCTTC. Amino acid sequence: CAWNLGTANYGYTF.

The rearrangement uses TRBV4-2 and TRBJ1-4, with D unresolved. The CDR3 loop spans 17 amino acids. Germline V gene lookup returns CDR1 LGHNA and CDR2 YNFKEQ. The ends were cut back, 0 bases at V and 0 bases at J, with 11 bases in the middle. The CDR3 region is CASSQDLAVATNEKLFF. The CDR3 DNA reads TGTGCCAGCAGCCAAGATTTGGCAGTCGCAACTAATGAAAAACTGTTTTTT.

This chain uses TRBV18 with TRBJ2-2; TRBD2 is a possible D gene (6 bases). The CDR3 consists of 13 residues. Trimming shortened V by 4 bases and J by 5 bases, and 8 bases separated the two germline ends. Germline V gives CDR1 KGHSH, CDR2 LQKENI. The CDR3 DNA reads as TGTGCCAGCTCACGCCGGGGGACCGGGGAGCTGTTTTTT. Protein product: CASSRRGTGELFF.

The chain uses TRBV25-1 and TRBJ2-3, with unresolved D. The germline V and J ends were trimmed by 7 bases and 2 bases, with 7 bases remaining between them. This CDR3 has 12 residues. Per the germline V gene, CDR1 is MGHDK and CDR2 is SYGVNS. The CDR3 protein is CASTGNTDTQYF. Written as DNA, the CDR3 is TGTGCCAGCACAGGAAACACAGATACGCAGTATTTT.

The gene calls are TRBV28 and TRBJ1-2, with TRBD1 matching over 7 bases. This CDR3 has 15 residues. J gave up 8 bases and V 5 bases, and 14 bases lay outside the gene matches. Germline values: CDR1 MDHEN, CDR2 SYDVKM. The CDR3 sequence is CASSGSGQPSGGYTF. The CDR3 DNA is TGTGCCAGCAGTGGATCGGGACAGCCGTCGGGAGGCTACACCTTC.

Worth noting for this clone: The same CDR3 also results from other DNA sequences found in this sample. The rearrangement links TRBV5-1 to TRBJ1-3; D is undetermined. This CDR3 is built from 15 residues. Germline V CDR1 and CDR2: SGHRS, YFSETQ. V dropped 0 bases and J dropped 0 bases, with 7 bases sitting between them. CDR3 region: CASSLEAGSGNTIYF. The CDR3 DNA follows: TGCGCCAGCAGCTTGGAGGCAGGCTCTGGAAACACCATATATTTT.

This chain connects TRBV19 to TRBJ1-5, with 7 bases that match TRBD1. The CDR3 length is 14 residues. With 6 bases clipped from V and 1 base from J, the junction kept 3 bases outside the gene matches. The germline CDR1 and CDR2 sequences are LNHDA and SQIVND (reference sequence). CDR3 nucleotides: TGTGCCAGTAGCAGGGGACAGAGCAATCAGCCCCAGCATTTT. Protein: CASSRGQSNQPQHF.

The chain uses TRBV28 and TRBJ1-5; D not resolved. Germline CDR1 is MDHEN and CDR2 is SYDVKM. CDR3 length: 17 residues. Trimming cost V 5 bases and J 6 bases, with 23 bases left between them. This CDR3 reads CASSPFLWRAKGQPQHF. The DNA for the CDR3 is TGTGCCAGCAGTCCCTTCCTATGGAGGGCGAAGGGTCAGCCCCAGCATTTT.

On this clone itself: Sequence at one end of the junction differs from germline and may be a read error. The chain links TRBV28 to TRBJ1-2, with 8 bases identical to TRBD1. Germline V gene data show CDR1 as MDHEN and CDR2 as SYDVKM. CDR3 length equals 12 residues. CDR3 nucleotides: TGTGCCAGCAGTCCTTACAGGGGGGTAAACGCCTTC. Protein product: CASSPYRGVNAF.

The CDR3 DNA reads TGTGCCAGCTCACCACCGCCGCGGAATGGCTACACCTTC. It yields the protein CASSPPPRNGYTF. V usage is TRBV18 and J usage is TRBJ1-2; D unresolved. Germline assignment: CDR1 KGHSH and CDR2 LQKENI. The V end lost 0 bases, the J end lost 6 bases, and 8 bases lay between the germline ends. The CDR3 length is 13 residues.

The chain combines TRBV28 with TRBJ1-4; maybe TRBD1 (5 bases). This CDR3 is 13 amino acids long. Germline assignment: CDR1 MDHEN and CDR2 SYDVKM. V lost 2 bases and J lost 5, with 6 bases in between. CDR3 nucleotide sequence: TGTGCCAGCAGTTTAGGGGGGAATGAAAAACTGTTTTTT. Its translation is CASSLGGNEKLFF.

V is TRBV28 and J is TRBJ1-4, with TRBD1 matching 8 bases. V was pared by 6 bases and J by 7 bases, with 4 bases of the junction left unmatched. This CDR3 region has 13 residues. Germline CDR1 MDHEN, CDR2 SYDVKM. DNA for the CDR3: TGTGCCAGCAGGGCAGGGGGCATTGAAAAACTGTTTTTT. Translation: CASRAGGIEKLFF.

The chain is built from TRBV9 and TRBJ1-4; D gene unclear. The ends were cut back, 0 bases at V and 2 bases at J, with 8 bases in the middle. The CDR3 runs 15 residues. The germline V gene has CDR1 SGDLS and CDR2 YYNGEE. The CDR3 DNA is TGTGCCAGCAGCGTAGTGGGGAGTACTAATGAAAAACTGTTTTTT. Translating gives CASSVVGSTNEKLFF.

The chain recombines TRBV11-2 with TRBJ2-7; TRBD1 might be the D (5 bases). Between the trimmed V and J ends, which lost 3 bases and 3 bases, there was a span of 24 bases. Germline CDR1 reads SGHAT; CDR2 reads FQNNGV. CDR3 size: 18 residues. The CDR3 spells CASSFQDVTEILLYEQYF. The CDR3 region has the DNA TGTGCCAGCAGCTTTCAGGACGTGACAGAAATTCTCCTCTACGAGCAGTACTTC.

The chain combines TRBV10-1 with TRBJ2-3; TRBD2 might be the D (5 bases). The CDR3 covers 15 residues. V lost 0 bases and J 2 bases, leaving 9 bases between the germline ends. CDR1 is WNHNN and CDR2 is SYGVQD in the germline V gene (reference sequence). CDR3 coding DNA: TGCGCCAGCAGTGAGTCCCGGGGATTCACAGATACGCAGTATTTT. It encodes CASSESRGFTDTQYF.

This clone has a single count. The chain uses TRBV7-9 and TRBJ1-4, with 7 bases that match TRBD1. With 5 bases clipped from V and 10 bases from J, the junction kept 10 bases outside the gene matches. The CDR3 is made up of 14 amino acids. CDR1 is SEHNR and CDR2 is FQNEAQ in the germline V gene (reference sequence). The CDR3 DNA reads TGTGCCAGCAGCAACACGACAGGGTATGGAAAACTGTTTTTT. This encodes CASSNTTGYGKLFF.

This clone was recorded a few times. The chain employs TRBV10-3 and TRBJ1-2, with unresolved D. V was clipped by 0 bases and J by 2 bases, with 7 bases between them. Germline V gives CDR1 ENHRY, CDR2 SYGVKD. The CDR3 is made up of 14 amino acids. CDR3 bases: TGTGCCATCAGTGAGTCGCCGGAGAACTATGGCTACACCTTC. Translation gives CAISESPENYGYTF.

The J gene is TRBJ1-5, the V gene TRBV7-2; D is unclear. Germline V CDR1 and CDR2: SGHTA, FQGNSA. This CDR3 is built from 13 residues. Trimming took 0 bases from V and 5 from J, leaving 5 bases between them. CDR3 region: CASSLAPDQPQHF. The CDR3 region has the DNA TGTGCCAGCAGCTTAGCCCCCGATCAGCCCCAGCATTTT.

The CDR3 region has the DNA TGTGCCAGCAGCTTGGCAGGGGGCTATGGCTACACCTTC. It is translated as CASSLAGGYGYTF. The chain is built from TRBV5-6 and TRBJ1-2; TRBD1 matches 7 bases. This CDR3 region has 13 residues. CDR1 is SGHDT and CDR2 is YYEEEE in the germline V gene. V shed 0 bases, J shed 4 bases, and the junction held 0 bases outside the gene matches.

The chain has TRBV20-1 and TRBJ1-2; no clear D gene. The CDR3 length is 14 residues. Per the germline V gene, CDR1 is DFQATT and CDR2 is SNEGSKA (reference sequence). Trimming removed 3 bases at V and 0 bases at J, with 11 bases between. CDR3 DNA: TGCAGTGCTAGTAAGGTGGGCACTAACTATGGCTACACCTTC. This codes for CSASKVGTNYGYTF.

This rearrangement joins TRBV3-1 (or the pseudogene TRBV3-2) to TRBJ2-5, with D tentatively TRBD2 (6 bases). The V end was cut by 4 bases, the J end by 5 bases, with 11 bases between. CDR1 is LGHDT and CDR2 is YNNKEL in the germline V gene (reference sequence). The CDR3 runs to 13 residues. CDR3 sequence reads: CASSRAGQETQYF. CDR3 DNA: TGTGCCAGCAGCCGGGCGGGGCAGGAGACCCAGTACTTC.

This clone has only a few counts. The rearrangement joins TRBV30 to TRBJ1-1; TRBD1 agrees at 8 bases. The V gene end was trimmed by 1 base and the J gene end by 10 bases; junction bases not matched to a gene: 11. Germline assignment: CDR1 GTSNPN and CDR2 SVGIG (reference sequence). The length of the CDR3 is 14 residues. The chain's CDR3 is CAWSAEGQAPGAFF. In nucleotides, the CDR3 is TGTGCCTGGAGTGCCGAGGGACAGGCACCAGGAGCTTTCTTT.

The chain joins TRBV5-1 to TRBJ1-2, with D possibly being TRBD1 (5 bases). The CDR3 extends over 13 amino acids. V gave up 4 bases and J gave up 0 bases, with 7 bases separating them. Germline CDR1 is SGHRS and CDR2 is YFSETQ. The CDR3: CASSETANYGYTF. The CDR3 DNA reads TGCGCCAGCAGCGAGACAGCTAACTATGGCTACACCTTC.

The genes are TRBV2 and TRBJ2-2; D unresolved. Germline V gives CDR1 SNHLY, CDR2 FYNNEI. V was trimmed by 4 bases and J by 7 bases, leaving 7 bases between them. CDR3 length: 12 residues. The CDR3 region is CASSAPVGELFF. The CDR3 DNA follows: TGTGCCAGCAGTGCCCCAGTCGGGGAGCTGTTTTTT.

V and J are TRBV20-1 and TRBJ1-2; D remains unclear. Trimming shortened V by 3 bases and J by 2 bases, and 7 bases separated the two germline ends. This CDR3 has 12 residues. Germline values: CDR1 DFQATT, CDR2 SNEGSKA (reference sequence). Here the CDR3 DNA reads TGCAGTGCTAGTGAGGGCAACTATGGCTACACCTTC. It is translated as CSASEGNYGYTF.

The J gene is TRBJ1-5, the V gene TRBV24-1, with 7 bases matching TRBD1. The CDR3 covers 15 residues. J was trimmed by 3 bases and V by 4 bases; bases with no gene match: 5. Germline V gene data show CDR1 as KGHDR and CDR2 as SFDVKD. CDR3 bases: TGTGCCACCAGTGACCGAGGGGGCAACAATCAGCCCCAGCATTTT. The encoded protein is CATSDRGGNNQPQHF.

The chain uses TRBV19 and TRBJ1-5, with a weak D call TRBD1 (6 bases). CDR1 is LNHDA and CDR2 is SQIVND in the germline V gene (reference sequence). Trimming stripped 7 bases from V and 1 base from J, with 11 bases between. This CDR3 has 14 amino acids. CDR3 sequence: CASMRTGSNQPQHF. The CDR3 nucleotides read TGTGCCAGTATGCGAACAGGGAGCAATCAGCCCCAGCATTTT.